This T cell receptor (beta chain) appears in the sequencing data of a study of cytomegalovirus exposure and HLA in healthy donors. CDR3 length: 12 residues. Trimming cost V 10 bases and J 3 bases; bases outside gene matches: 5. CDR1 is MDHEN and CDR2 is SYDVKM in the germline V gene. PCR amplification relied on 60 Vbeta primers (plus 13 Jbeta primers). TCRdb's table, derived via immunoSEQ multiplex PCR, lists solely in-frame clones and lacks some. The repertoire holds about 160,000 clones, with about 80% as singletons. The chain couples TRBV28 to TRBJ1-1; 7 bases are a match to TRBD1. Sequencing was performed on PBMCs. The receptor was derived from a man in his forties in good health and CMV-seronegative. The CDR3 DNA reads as TGTGCCACCAGACAGGGTTACACTGAAGCTTTCTTT. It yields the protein CATRQGYTEAFF.